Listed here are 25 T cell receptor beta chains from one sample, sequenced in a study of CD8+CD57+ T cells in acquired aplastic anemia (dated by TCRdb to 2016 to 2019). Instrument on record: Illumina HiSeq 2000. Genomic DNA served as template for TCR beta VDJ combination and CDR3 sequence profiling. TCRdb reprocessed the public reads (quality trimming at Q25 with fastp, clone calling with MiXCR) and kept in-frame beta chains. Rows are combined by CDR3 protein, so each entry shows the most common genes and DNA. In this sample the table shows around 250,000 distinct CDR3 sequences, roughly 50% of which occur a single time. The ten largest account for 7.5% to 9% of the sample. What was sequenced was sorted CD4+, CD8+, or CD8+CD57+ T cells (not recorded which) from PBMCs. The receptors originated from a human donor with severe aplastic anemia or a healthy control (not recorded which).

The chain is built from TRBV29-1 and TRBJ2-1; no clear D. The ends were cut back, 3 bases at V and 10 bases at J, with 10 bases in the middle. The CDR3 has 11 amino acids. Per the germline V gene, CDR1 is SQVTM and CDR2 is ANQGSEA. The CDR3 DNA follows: TGCAGCGTTGACGTGGCTTTGGAGCAGTTCTTC. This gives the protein CSVDVALEQFF.

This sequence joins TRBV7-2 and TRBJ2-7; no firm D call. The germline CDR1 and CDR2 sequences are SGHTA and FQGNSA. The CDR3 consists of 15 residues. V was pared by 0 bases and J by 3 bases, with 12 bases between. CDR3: CASSLAFQVHYEQYF. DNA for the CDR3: TGTGCCAGCAGCTTAGCTTTCCAGGTTCACTACGAGCAGTACTTC. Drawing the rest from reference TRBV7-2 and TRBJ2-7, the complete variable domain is GAGVSQSPSNKVTEKGKDVELRCDPISGHTALYWYRQSLGQGLEFLIYFQGNSAPDKSGLPSDRFSAERTGGSVSTLTIQRTQQEDSAVYLCASSLAFQVHYEQYFGPGTRLTVT.

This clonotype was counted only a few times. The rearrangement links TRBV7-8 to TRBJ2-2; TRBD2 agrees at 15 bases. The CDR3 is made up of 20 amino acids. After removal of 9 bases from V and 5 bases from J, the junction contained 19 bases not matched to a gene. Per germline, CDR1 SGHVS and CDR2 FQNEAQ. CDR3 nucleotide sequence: TGTGCCAGGTTTACAAATCCGGGACTAGCGGGGGGCCGAGTAACCGGGGAGCTGTTTTTT. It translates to CARFTNPGLAGGRVTGELFF.

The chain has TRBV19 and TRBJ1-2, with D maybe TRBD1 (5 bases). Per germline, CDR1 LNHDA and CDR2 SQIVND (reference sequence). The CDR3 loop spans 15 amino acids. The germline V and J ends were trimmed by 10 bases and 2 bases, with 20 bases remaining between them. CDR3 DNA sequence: TGTGCCACCTCCAGGGCGCTGTCCTTCAACTATGGCTACACCTTC. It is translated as CATSRALSFNYGYTF.

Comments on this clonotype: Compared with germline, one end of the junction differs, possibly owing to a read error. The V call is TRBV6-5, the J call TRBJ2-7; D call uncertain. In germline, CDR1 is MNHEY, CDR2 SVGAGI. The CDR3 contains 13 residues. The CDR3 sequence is CASSTPPSFEQYF. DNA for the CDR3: TGTGCCAGCAGTACCCCCCCTTCCTTCGAGCAGTACTTC.

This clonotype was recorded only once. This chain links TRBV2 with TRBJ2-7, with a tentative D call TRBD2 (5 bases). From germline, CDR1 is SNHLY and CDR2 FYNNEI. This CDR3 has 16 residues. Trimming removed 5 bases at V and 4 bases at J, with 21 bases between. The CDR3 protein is CASSLSATARDYEQYF. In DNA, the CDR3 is TGTGCCAGCAGTTTAAGCGCGACCGCTCGGGATTACGAGCAGTACTTC. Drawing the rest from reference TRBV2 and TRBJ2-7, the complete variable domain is EPEVTQTPSHQVTQMGQEVILRCVPISNHLYFYWYRQILGQKVEFLVSFYNNEISEKSEIFDDQFSVERPDGSNFTLKIRSTKLEDSAMYFCASSLSATARDYEQYFGPGTRLTVT.

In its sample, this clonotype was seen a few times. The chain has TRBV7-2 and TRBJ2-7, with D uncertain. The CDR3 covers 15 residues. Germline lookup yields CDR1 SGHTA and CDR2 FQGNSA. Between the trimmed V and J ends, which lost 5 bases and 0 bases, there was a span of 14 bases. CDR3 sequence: CASSPWTRSSYEQYF. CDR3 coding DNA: TGTGCCAGCAGCCCGTGGACGCGCAGCTCCTACGAGCAGTACTTC.

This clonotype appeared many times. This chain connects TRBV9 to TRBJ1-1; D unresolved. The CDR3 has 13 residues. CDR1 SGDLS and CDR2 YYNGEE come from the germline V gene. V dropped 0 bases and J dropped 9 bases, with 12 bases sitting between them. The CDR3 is CASSVDEIQQAFF. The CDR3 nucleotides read TGTGCCAGCAGCGTAGATGAGATTCAGCAAGCTTTCTTT. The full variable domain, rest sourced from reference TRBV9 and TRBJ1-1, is DSGVTQTPKHLITATGQRVTLRCSPRSGDLSVYWYQQSLDQGLQFLIQYYNGEERAKGNILERFSAQQFPDLHSELNLSSLELGDSALYFCASSVDEIQQAFFGQGTRLTVV.

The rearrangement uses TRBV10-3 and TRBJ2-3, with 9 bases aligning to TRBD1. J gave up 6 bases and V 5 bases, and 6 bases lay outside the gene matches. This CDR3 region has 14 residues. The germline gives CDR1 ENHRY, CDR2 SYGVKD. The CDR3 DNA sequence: TGTGCCATCAGTCCCGGGACAGGGCCCGATACGCAGTATTTT. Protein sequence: CAISPGTGPDTQYF.

CDR3 bases: TGTGCCAGCGACCGGACTAGCGTTGATACGCAGTATTTT. This encodes CASDRTSVDTQYF. This chain links TRBV7-2 with TRBJ2-3; TRBD2 matches 9 bases. Per germline, CDR1 SGHTA and CDR2 FQGNSA. This CDR3 has 13 amino acids. The J segment lost 6 bases and the V segment lost 8 bases, leaving 6 bases of the junction unmatched.

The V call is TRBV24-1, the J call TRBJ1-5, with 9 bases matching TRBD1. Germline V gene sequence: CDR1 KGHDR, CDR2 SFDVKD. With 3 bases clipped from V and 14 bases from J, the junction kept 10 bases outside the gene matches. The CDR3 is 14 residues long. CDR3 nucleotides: TGTGCCACCAGTGATACAGGACAGGGGAGGCATGAGCATTTT. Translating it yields CATSDTGQGRHEHF.

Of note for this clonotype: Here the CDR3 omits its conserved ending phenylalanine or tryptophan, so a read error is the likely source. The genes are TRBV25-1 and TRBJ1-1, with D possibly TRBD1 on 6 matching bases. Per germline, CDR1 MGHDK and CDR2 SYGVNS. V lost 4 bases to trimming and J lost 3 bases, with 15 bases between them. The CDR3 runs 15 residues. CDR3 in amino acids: CASSATGRGYTEAFL. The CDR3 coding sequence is TGTGCCAGCAGTGCCACGGGCAGGGGCTACACTGAAGCTTTCCTT.

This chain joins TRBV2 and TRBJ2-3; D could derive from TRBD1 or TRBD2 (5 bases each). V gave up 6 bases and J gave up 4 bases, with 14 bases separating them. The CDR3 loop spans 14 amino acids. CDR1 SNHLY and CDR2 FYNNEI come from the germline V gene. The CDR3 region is CASRRDRQADTQYF. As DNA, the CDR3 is TGTGCCAGCAGGAGGGACCGCCAGGCAGATACGCAGTATTTT.

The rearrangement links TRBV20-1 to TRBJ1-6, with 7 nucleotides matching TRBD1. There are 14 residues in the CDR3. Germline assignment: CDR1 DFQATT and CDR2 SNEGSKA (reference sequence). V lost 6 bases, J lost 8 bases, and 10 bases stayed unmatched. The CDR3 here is CSARPDRAHSPLHF. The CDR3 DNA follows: TGCAGTGCCAGACCTGACAGGGCGCATTCACCCCTCCACTTT.

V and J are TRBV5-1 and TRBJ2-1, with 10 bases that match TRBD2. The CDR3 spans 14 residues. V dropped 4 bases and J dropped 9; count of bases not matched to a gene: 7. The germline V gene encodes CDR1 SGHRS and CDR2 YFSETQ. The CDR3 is CASSLTSGKSEQFF. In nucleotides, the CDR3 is TGCGCCAGCAGCCTTACTAGCGGGAAAAGTGAGCAGTTCTTC. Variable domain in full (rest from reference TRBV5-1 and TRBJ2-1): KAGVTQTPRYLIKTRGQQVTLSCSPISGHRSVSWYQQTPGQGLQFLFEYFSETQRNKGNFPGRFSGRQFSNSRSEMNVSTLELGDSALYLCASSLTSGKSEQFFGPGTRLTVL.

CDR3 sequence reads: CASSLAPSEQFF. Here the CDR3 DNA reads TGTGCCAGCAGCTTAGCCCCCTCGGAGCAGTTCTTC. The V and J genes are TRBV7-2 and TRBJ2-1; D remains ambiguous. The germline V and J ends were trimmed by 0 bases and 10 bases, with 7 bases remaining between them. The CDR3 has 12 residues. From germline, CDR1 is SGHTA and CDR2 FQGNSA.

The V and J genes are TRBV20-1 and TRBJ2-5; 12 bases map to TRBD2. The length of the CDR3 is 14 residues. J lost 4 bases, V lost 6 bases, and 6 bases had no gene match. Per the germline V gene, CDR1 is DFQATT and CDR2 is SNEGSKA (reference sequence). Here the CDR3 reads CSARLAGARETQYF. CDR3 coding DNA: TGCAGTGCAAGACTAGCGGGGGCTAGAGAGACCCAGTACTTC.

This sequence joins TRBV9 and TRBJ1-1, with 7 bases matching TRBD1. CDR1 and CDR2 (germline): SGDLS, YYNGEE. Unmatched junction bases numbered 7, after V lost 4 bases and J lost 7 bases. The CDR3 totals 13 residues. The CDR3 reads CASSPGPGGEAFF. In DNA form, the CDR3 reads TGTGCCAGCAGCCCCGGACCAGGGGGTGAAGCTTTCTTT.

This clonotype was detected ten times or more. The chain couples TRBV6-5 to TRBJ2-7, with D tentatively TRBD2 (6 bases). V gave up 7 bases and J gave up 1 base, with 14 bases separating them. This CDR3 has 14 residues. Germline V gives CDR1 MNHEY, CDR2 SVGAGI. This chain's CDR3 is CASTPRGESYEQYF. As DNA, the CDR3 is TGTGCCAGCACCCCCCGCGGGGAATCCTACGAGCAGTACTTC.

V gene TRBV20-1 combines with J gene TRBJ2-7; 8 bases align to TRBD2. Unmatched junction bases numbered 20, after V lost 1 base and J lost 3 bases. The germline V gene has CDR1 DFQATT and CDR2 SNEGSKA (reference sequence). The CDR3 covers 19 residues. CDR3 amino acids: CSARAEAGVAGGSGYEQYF. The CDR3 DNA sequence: TGCAGTGCTAGAGCTGAGGCAGGAGTGGCGGGGGGTTCCGGCTACGAGCAGTACTTC.

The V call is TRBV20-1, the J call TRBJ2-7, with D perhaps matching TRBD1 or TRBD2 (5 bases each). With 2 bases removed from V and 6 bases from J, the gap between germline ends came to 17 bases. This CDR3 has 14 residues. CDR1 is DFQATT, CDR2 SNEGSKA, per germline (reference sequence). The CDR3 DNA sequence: TGCAGTGCTAGATCCGGGACGGCCCCAGGCGAGCAGTACTTC. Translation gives CSARSGTAPGEQYF.

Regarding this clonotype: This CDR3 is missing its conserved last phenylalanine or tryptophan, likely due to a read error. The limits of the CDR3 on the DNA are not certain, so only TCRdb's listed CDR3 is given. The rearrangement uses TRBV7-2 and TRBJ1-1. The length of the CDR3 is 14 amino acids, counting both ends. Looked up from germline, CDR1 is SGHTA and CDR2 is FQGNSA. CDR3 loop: CASSLGPVNTEAFS.

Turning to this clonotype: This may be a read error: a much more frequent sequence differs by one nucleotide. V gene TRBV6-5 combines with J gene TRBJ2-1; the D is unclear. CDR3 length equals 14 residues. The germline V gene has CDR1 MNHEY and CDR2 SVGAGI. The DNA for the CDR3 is TGTGCCAGCAGTTACACCTACCTCCTCAATGAGCGGTTCTTC. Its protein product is CASSYTYLLNERFF.

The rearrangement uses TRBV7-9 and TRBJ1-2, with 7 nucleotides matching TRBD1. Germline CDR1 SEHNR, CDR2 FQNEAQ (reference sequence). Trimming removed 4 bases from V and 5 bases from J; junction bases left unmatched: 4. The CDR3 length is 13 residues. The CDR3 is CASSYRGHYGYTF. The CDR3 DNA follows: TGTGCCAGCAGCTACAGGGGCCATTATGGCTACACCTTC.

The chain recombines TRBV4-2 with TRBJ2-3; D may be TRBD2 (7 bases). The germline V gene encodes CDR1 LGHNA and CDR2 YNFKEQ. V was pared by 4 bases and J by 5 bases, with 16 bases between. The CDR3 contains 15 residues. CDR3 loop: CASSRVGGPGDTQYF. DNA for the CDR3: TGTGCCAGCAGCCGCGTCGGGGGGCCGGGAGATACGCAGTATTTT.